This entry concerns a single T cell receptor (beta chain). Its antigen is unknown. Some clones are missing from TCRdb's copy, which holds only in-frame ones; the method was immunoSEQ multiplex PCR. The sample carries about 240,000 clones, about 80% recorded once. Unstimulated Tregs (CD4+CD25+CD127-) and CD4+CD25- non-Tregs were sorted from PBMCs. These data belong to a study of Tregs in tolerant kidney transplant recipients. Study-wide results and caveats: Biological reproducibility was not directly addressed, but technical replication error appeared minimal. The small number of patients limits these findings pending further validation. Activated donor B cell expansion appeared to reveal the most relevant donor-specific TCRbeta repertoire.

Germline values: CDR1 SGHRS, CDR2 YFSETQ. CDR3 length: 15 amino acids. Trimming removed 4 bases at V and 0 bases at J, with 10 bases between. The receptor comes from a human donor in good health. What was sequenced was CD4+ T cells from blood. The V and J genes are TRBV5-1 and TRBJ2-2, with unresolved D. The CDR3 is CASSPLVPNTGELFF. CDR3 DNA sequence: TGCGCCAGCAGCCCGCTAGTCCCGAACACCGGGGAGCTGTTTTTT.